This T cell receptor (beta chain) was profiled in a study of cytomegalovirus exposure and HLA in healthy donors (dated by TCRdb to 2016 to 2017). Notes on the research overall: According to an earlier analysis of 450 to 650 of the donors, about 179 million T cells yielded 90 million to 130 million unique TCR beta sequences and more than 250 Gb of sequence data. Every repertoire in the discovery cohort had been generated on one and the same sequencing platform. The study combined high-throughput TCR immunosequencing, statistical association of individual TCRs with disease status, and machine learning to predict cytomegalovirus infection status. Of the roughly 400 genotyped donors, more than 75% were placed in the genetic ancestry cluster associated with self-reported Caucasian donors. To study patterns of TCR occurrence, a later analysis re-analyzed previously published TCR beta repertoires from several hundred donors and added high-resolution HLA genotyping. Both class I and class II loci were covered by HLA typing, at four-digit resolution. Rather than drawing on any new phenotypic data, the later analysis identified candidate immune exposures from TCR beta sequences and the way those sequences occurred across donors. The T cell repertoires of roughly 660 subjects were profiled by immunosequencing and related to cytomegalovirus serostatus. A later genetic analysis used genome-wide SNP genotypes for about 60% of the roughly 700 donors, treating that subset as a discovery cohort. An early release covering over 500 HLA-typed donors comprised about 320 gigabases of sequencing data and 85 million to 100 million unique TCR sequences. A separate validation cohort of 100 to 150 different subjects was used in addition to the roughly 670-subject first cohort. On average, roughly 250,000 unique TCR beta nucleotide sequences were sequenced per donor among several hundred genotyped donors of the cohort, with around 19% of those sequences being non-productive. The study aimed to test whether cataloging public T cell receptors could reveal signatures of past pathogen exposure. An earlier analysis of approximately 580 of the donors used high-throughput TCR beta sequencing to judge whether each TCR beta V gene segment behaved as functional or pseudogenic. Typing coverage varied by locus: roughly 629-630 donors for A, B, C, DRB1 and DQB1; roughly 500 for DQA1; about 590 for DPA1; 400 to 480 for DPB1. Because of strong linkage in the cohort, roughly five DR-DQ haplotypes were treated as single units for association and clustering. Alongside the repertoire data, information on donor age, sex, ethnicity and CMV serostatus was compiled. Results and caveats for the whole study, not just this receptor: The study listed 164 TCR beta chains as associated with cytomegalovirus. When HLA alleles, especially DR and DQ, strongly co-occurred, attributing TCR associations to individual alleles was difficult. A later genetic analysis associated a missense DCLRE1C variant with V-gene and J-gene trimming of TCR beta chains, and an independent cohort replicated the association. The earlier analysis of approximately 560 of the donors excluded seventeen rarely observed V segments, including chromosome 9 orphons, because counts were too low. Broadly in line with IMGT annotations, most TCR beta V segments showed up in productive rearrangements about 90% or about 30% of the time in an earlier analysis of approximately 640 of the donors. The 87-base-pair reads could not distinguish some IMGT-functional V segments, including TRBV6-2 and TRBV6-3, so those segments were excluded. A later analysis found that TCR association rates varied across HLA loci, with DRB1 alleles showing the most associated TCRs and HLA-C alleles the fewest. HLA typing was unavailable for some donors at each locus, so association tests used only the typed subset. For the cohort, immune exposure information was limited to CMV serostatus. Three of the identified cytomegalovirus-associated TCR beta chains were confirmed in vitro to be specific for cytomegalovirus antigens. A further reported finding was that TCR beta sequences accurately predicted the HLA-A and HLA-B alleles for most subjects in the first cohort. In a later analysis, HLA-associated TCR beta chains were found to be more clonally expanded and to have lower generation probabilities than equally common non-associated chains. A later analysis reported that several top co-occurrence clusters appeared linked to parvovirus B19, influenza, CMV and Epstein-Barr virus. At a false discovery rate of 0.05, a later analysis linked around 15,000 TCR beta sequences to specific HLA alleles. Correlated functional status among segregating V segments might reflect linkage disequilibrium, but an unknown experimental factor could not be ruled out. Most CMV-associated TCR beta chains appeared to be HLA-restricted in a later analysis, and the HLA associations seemed to be driven largely by CMV exposure. Sequencing depth was assumed to be roughly uniform across donors in the presence/absence analyses, though that assumption may not hold. Compared with the roughly 670-donor mean, donors in an Asian-associated ancestry cluster had fewer N-insertions in productive TCRs, according to a later genetic analysis. The sequencing pipeline was judged likely to have produced a cluster of highly shared sequence variants as a technical artifact. Most TCR sequences were observed very rarely across donors, whereas some public TCRs were present in many individuals. Cytomegalovirus status was reported to be diagnosed by the classifier with high specificity and sensitivity in both the original and validation cohorts. The authors suggested that the approach could potentially be extended to other disease states and immunological phenotypes. This cohort had only TCR beta chains sequenced, and the lack of alpha or paired-chain data limited which features could be detected.

The cohort comprised several hundred healthy bone marrow donors. At the time of sampling, all cohort members were nominally healthy, though unrecorded immune exposures were likely present. The donor was CMV seropositive and was included in the group of 270 or so seropositive cohort members. A peripheral blood sample was collected from each donor, and TCR beta sequencing was performed on peripheral blood mononuclear cells. The Qiagen DNeasy Blood Extraction Kit was used to extract genomic DNA from the blood cell samples. The CDR3 starts with the cysteine, ends with the phenylalanine, and has 14 residues. The retained sequence is limited to the CDR3, 42 bases, with the frame set at the first base. CDR1 is given as SGHRS and CDR2 as YFSETQ, both from the germline V gene. Relative to germline, V is missing 0 bases and J is missing 3 bases, with 0 bases of the junction outside any gene match. The library was made by the immunoSEQ multiplex PCR assay. For the multiplex PCR, a mixture combining 60 forward primers for TCR Vbeta segments and 13 reverse primers for TCR Jbeta segments was used. A multiplex PCR assay on genomic DNA amplified the CDR3 region of rearranged TCR beta genes. Amplified TCR beta libraries were sequenced as 87-base-pair reads on the Illumina HiSeq System. On the authors' methods: A later analysis counted tens of millions of unique TCR beta chains across the 690 or so repertoires, and 9.5 million to 11 million of these chains were shared by at least two donors. A nearest-neighbor algorithm error-corrected the raw reads and collapsed the reads into unique sequences, merging closely related sequences to remove PCR and sequencing errors. Alignment of CDR3 sequences to IMGT reference sequences was used to assign V, D and J gene segments. For a sequence to be retained, a match of at least six nucleotides was required to both a V gene segment and a J gene segment. A rearrangement counted as productive if the CDR3 had no stop codons and remained in frame with V and J, and every other rearrangement counted as non-productive. CDR3 was defined according to IMGT convention as the region running from the second conserved V-encoded cysteine to the conserved J-encoded phenylalanine. Sequences without an unambiguous match to a single V gene segment were excluded from the earlier analysis of almost 600 of the donors. In an earlier analysis of a few hundred of the donors, a V segment was called functional when productive rearrangements were above 56.7%, and segregating when the standard deviation between donors exceeded 5%. A statistical classification framework was built to diagnose cytomegalovirus status from the catalog of TCR beta chain sequences. V and J gene assignment, in a later analysis, came from comparing TCR nucleotide sequences with IMGT/GENE-DB human TR gene sequences. A later analysis assigned CDR3 sequences and most-parsimonious VDJ recombination scenarios with the TCRdist pipeline. In a later analysis, each TCR beta chain was defined by its CDR3 amino acid sequence together with its V-gene family, and reads without a unique V-gene family were excluded. To address suspected cross-contamination and a sequencing artifact, a later analysis removed around 590 highly shared, low-generation-probability nucleotide sequences. In a later analysis, a clonal expansion index for each public chain was calculated from normalized within-repertoire ranks of inferred template counts. A later analysis computed generation probabilities with a VDJ recombination model fitted to out-of-frame rearrangements, and checked the results against IGoR. In a later analysis, hypergeometric tests were used to score TCR-TCR, TCR-HLA and TCR-CMV co-occurrence, with a repertoire-size bias correction applied to TCR pairs. A later analysis estimated false discovery rates by permuting HLA or CMV assignments 20 times. In a later analysis, co-occurring TCRs were grouped using DBSCAN, with TCRdist sequence similarity added in when clustering inside HLA-allele-positive subsets. Repertoires with fewer than 30,000 or more than 120,000 public chains were left out of co-occurrence clustering, as were several repertoires with anomalous nucleotide sharing. TCRdb's version of the immuneACCESS table is confined to in-frame rearrangements and falls short of the full clone set. An unresolved V gene accounts for under half of the shortfall where checked; the remainder is of unknown origin. Clonal size and the V and J genes are those of that table, whereas D and trimming came from the DNA. The sample records under 130,000 clones, 74% of which are singletons. Of the sample, about 2.6% falls within the top ten clones.

With regard to this clone: There is no known antigen for this receptor. Within one base of it there is no much larger clone, and no base qualities were kept.

The sample taken for sequencing was PBMCs. The origin of this receptor is a man in his forties or fifties in good health and CMV-seropositive. The V and J segments used are TRBV5-1 and TRBJ1-3; the junction holds 7 bases that match TRBD1. The nucleotides are TGCGCCAGCAGCTTGGGACAGGGTGGAAACACCATATATTTT. It translates to CASSLGQGGNTIYF.